One T cell receptor (beta chain) is described in this entry. Its antigen is still unknown. The source of the sample is a study of T cells after yellow fever vaccination. The overall study: Fractions containing few cells were prepared with SMART-Seq v4 Ultra Low Input. General study results and limits: The booster response re-showed most primary clones: roughly 97% CD4, more than 80% CD8.

MiXCR, applied by TCRdb to the 5' RACE reads, yields one record per CDR3 protein. The sample includes approximately 600,000 distinct CDR3 sequences, about 12% of them seen just once. The ends were cut back, 0 bases at V and 1 base at J, with 14 bases in the middle. This CDR3 has 16 amino acids. The germline V gene encodes CDR1 SGHRS and CDR2 YFSETQ. The chain links TRBV5-1 to TRBJ2-7, with D possibly being TRBD1 or TRBD2 (5 bases each). The clonotype comes from a man aged 25-45 years who received the YFV17D yellow fever vaccine. Sequenced material: PBMCs, taken on the day of the yellow fever booster vaccination. CDR3 sequence: CASSLDRDGRSYEQYF. In DNA, the CDR3 is TGCGCCAGCAGCTTGGACCGGGACGGACGATCCTACGAGCAGTACTTC.